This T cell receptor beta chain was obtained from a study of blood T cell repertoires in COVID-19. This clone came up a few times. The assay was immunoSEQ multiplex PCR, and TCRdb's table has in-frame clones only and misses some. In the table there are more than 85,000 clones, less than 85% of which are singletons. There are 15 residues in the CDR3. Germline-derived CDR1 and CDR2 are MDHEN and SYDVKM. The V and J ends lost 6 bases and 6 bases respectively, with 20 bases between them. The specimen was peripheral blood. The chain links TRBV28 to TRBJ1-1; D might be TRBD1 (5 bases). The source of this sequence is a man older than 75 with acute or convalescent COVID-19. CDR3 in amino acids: CASRVGGESLAEAFF. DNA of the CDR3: TGTGCCAGCAGAGTCGGGGGGGAAAGTTTGGCTGAAGCTTTCTTT.